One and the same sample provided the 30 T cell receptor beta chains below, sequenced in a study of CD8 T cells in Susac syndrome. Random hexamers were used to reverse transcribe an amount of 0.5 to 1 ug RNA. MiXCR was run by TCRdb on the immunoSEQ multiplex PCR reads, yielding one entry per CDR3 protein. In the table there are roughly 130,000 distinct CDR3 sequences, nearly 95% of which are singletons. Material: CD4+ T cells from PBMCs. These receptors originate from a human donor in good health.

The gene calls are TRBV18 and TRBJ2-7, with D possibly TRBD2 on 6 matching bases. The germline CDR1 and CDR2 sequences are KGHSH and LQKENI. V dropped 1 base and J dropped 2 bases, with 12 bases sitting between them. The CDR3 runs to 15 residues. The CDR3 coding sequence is TGTGCCAGCTCACCACGCGATGGAGGGGCCTACGAGCAGTACTTC. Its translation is CASSPRDGGAYEQYF.

The CDR3 sequence: CASRGGNIQYF. DNA for the CDR3: TGTGCCAGCAGGGGTGGGAACATTCAGTACTTC. The rearrangement uses TRBV28 and TRBJ2-4, with D unclear. The germline gives CDR1 MDHEN, CDR2 SYDVKM. Trimming took 6 bases from V and 7 from J, leaving 7 bases between them. The CDR3 is 11 residues long.

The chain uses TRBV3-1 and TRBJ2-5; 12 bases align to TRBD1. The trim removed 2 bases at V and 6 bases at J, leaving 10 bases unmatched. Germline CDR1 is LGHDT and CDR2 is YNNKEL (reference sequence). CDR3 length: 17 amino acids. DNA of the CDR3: TGTGCCAGCAGCCAACGCGGCCCGGGACAGGGGGCGAAGACCCAGTACTTC. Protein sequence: CASSQRGPGQGAKTQYF.

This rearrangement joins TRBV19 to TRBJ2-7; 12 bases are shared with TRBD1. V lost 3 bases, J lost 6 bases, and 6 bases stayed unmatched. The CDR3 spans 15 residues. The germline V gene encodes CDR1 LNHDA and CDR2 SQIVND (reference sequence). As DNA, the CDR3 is TGTGCCAGTAGTATCTTCGGGACAGGGGGCTTCGAGCAGTACTTC. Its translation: CASSIFGTGGFEQYF.

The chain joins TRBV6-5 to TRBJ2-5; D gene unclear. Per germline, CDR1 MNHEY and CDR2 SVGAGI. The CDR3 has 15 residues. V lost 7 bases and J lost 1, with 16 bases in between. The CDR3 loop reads CASTPPVGSQETQYF. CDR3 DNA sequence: TGTGCCAGCACCCCCCCCGTGGGCAGCCAAGAGACCCAGTACTTC.

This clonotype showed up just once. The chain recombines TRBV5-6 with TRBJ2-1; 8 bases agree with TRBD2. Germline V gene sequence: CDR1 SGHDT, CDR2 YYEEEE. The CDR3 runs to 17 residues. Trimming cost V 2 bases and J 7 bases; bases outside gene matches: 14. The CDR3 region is CASSLLGEAGAMNEQFF. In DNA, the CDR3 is TGTGCCAGCAGCTTACTCGGGGAAGCGGGAGCGATGAATGAGCAGTTCTTC.

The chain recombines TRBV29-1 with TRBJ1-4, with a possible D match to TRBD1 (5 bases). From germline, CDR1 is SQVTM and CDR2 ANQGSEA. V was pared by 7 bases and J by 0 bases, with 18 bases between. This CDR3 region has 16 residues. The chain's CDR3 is CSALGVRSATNEKLFF. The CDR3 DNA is TGCAGCGCCCTAGGGGTCAGAAGTGCAACTAATGAAAAACTGTTTTTT.

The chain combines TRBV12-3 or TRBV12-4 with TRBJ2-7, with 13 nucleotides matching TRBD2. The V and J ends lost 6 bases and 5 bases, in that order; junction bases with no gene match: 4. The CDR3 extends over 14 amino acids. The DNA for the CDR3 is TGTGCCAGCAGGACTAGCGGGAGGACCCACGAGCAGTACTTC. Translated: CASRTSGRTHEQYF.

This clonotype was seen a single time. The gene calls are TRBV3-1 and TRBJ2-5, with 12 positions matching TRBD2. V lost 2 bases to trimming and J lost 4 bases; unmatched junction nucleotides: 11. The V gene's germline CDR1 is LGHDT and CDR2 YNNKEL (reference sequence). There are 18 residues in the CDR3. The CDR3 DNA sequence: TGTGCCAGCAGCCAATACTTCGGACTAGCGGGAATGTCAGAGACCCAGTACTTC. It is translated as CASSQYFGLAGMSETQYF.

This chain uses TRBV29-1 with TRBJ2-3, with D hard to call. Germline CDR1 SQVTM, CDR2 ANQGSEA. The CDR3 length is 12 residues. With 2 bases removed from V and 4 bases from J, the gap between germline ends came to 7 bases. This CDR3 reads CSVERPPDTQYF. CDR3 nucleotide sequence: TGCAGCGTTGAACGCCCTCCAGATACGCAGTATTTT.

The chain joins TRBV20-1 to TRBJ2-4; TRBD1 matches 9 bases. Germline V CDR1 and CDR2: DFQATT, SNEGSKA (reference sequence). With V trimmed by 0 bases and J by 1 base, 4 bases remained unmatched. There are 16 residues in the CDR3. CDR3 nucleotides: TGCAGTGCTAGAGATACAGGGGGCGAGGCCAAAAACATTCAGTACTTC. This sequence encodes CSARDTGGEAKNIQYF.

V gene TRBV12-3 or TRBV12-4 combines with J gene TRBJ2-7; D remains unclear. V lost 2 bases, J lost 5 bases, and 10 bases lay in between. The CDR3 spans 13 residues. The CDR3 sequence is CASSLMGTDEQYF. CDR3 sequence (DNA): TGTGCCAGCAGTTTAATGGGTACCGACGAGCAGTACTTC.

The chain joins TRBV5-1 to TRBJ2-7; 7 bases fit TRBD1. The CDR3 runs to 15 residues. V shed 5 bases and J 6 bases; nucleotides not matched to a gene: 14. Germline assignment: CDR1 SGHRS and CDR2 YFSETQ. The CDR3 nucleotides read TGCGCCAGCAGTCGAGGGGCAGGGGGACAAGGCGAGCAGTACTTC. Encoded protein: CASSRGAGGQGEQYF.

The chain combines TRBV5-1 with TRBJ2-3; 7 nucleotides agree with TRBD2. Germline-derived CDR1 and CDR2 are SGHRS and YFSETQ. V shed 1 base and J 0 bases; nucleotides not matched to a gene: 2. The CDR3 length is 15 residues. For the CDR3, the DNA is TGCGCCAGCAGCTTGTTTAGCGGGAGCACAGATACGCAGTATTTT. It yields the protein CASSLFSGSTDTQYF.

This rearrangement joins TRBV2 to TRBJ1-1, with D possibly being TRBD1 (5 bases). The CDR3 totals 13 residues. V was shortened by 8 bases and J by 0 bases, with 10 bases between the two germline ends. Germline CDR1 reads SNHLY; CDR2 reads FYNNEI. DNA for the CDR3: TGTGCCAGCGAGTTGGGGGTGAACACTGAAGCTTTCTTT. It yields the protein CASELGVNTEAFF.

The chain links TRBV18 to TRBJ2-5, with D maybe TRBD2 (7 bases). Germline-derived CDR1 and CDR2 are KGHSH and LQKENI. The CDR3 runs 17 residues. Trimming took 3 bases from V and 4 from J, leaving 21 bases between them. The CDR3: CASSPPNRGATRETQYF. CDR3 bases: TGTGCCAGCTCACCTCCCAATCGGGGGGCGACGCGAGAGACCCAGTACTTC.

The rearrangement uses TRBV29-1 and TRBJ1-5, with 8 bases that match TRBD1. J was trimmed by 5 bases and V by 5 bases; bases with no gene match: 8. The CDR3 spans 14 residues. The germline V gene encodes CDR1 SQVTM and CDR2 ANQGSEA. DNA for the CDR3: TGCAGCGTTATCACAGGGGGTGATTATCAGCCCCAGCATTTT. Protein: CSVITGGDYQPQHF.

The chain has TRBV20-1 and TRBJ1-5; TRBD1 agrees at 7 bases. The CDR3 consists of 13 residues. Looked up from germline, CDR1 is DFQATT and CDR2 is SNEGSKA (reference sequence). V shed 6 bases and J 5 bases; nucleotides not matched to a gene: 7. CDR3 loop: CSAMDRQDQPQHF. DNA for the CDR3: TGCAGTGCCATGGACAGGCAGGATCAGCCCCAGCATTTT.

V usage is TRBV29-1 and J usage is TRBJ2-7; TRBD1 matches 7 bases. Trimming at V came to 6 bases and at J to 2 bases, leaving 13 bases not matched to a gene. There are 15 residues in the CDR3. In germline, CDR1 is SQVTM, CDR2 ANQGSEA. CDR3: CSVREDRPSPYEQYF. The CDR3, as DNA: TGCAGCGTCCGTGAGGACAGGCCCTCCCCCTACGAGCAGTACTTC.

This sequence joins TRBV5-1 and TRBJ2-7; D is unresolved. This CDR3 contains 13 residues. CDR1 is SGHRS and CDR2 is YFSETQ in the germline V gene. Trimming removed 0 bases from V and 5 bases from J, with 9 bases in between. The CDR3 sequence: CASSLGSGHEQYF. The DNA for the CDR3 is TGCGCCAGCAGCTTGGGTAGTGGCCACGAGCAGTACTTC.

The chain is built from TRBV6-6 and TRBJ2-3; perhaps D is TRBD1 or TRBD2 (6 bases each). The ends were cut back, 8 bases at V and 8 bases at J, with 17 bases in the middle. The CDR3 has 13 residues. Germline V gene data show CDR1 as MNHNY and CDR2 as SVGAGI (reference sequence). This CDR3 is CASARYEGGTQYF. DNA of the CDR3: TGTGCCAGCGCCCGCTATGAGGGGGGTACGCAGTATTTT.

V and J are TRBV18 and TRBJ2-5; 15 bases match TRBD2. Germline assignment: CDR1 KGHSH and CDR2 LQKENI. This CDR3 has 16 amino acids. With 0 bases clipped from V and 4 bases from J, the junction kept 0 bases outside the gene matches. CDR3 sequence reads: CASSPPGLAGGETQYF. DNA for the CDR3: TGTGCCAGCTCACCACCGGGACTAGCGGGAGGAGAGACCCAGTACTTC.

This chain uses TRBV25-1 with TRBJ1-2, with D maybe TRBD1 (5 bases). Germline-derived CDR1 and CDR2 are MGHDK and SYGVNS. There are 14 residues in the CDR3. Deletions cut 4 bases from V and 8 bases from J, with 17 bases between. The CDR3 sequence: CASSVVRGFDGYTF. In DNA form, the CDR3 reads TGTGCCAGCAGTGTCGTTCGGGGGTTCGACGGCTACACCTTC.

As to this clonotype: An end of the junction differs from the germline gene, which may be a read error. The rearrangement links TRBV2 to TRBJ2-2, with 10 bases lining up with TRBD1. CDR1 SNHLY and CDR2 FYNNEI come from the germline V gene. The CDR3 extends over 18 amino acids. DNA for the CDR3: TGTGCCAGGAGTGTAAGCGCGGGGACAGGGGAGAACACCGGGGAGCTGTTTTTT. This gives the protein CARSVSAGTGENTGELFF. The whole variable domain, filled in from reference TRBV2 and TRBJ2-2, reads EPEVTQTPSHQVTQMGQEVILRCVPISNHLYFYWYRQILGQKVEFLVSFYNNEISEKSEIFDDQFSVERPDGSNFTLKIRSTKLEDSAMYFCARSVSAGTGENTGELFFGEGSRLTVL.

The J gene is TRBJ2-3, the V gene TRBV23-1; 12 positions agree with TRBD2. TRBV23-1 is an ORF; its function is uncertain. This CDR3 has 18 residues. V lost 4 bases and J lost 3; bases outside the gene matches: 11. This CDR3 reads CASSRGRGTSGRTDTQYF. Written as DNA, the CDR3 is TGCGCCAGCAGTCGGGGGCGAGGTACTAGCGGGAGGACAGATACGCAGTATTTT.

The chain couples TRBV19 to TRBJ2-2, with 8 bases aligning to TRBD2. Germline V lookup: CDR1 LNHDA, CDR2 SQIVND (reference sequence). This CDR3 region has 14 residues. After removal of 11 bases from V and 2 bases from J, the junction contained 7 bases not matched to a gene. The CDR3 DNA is TGTGCCGGAAAGAGCGGGAGCAACACCGGGGAGCTGTTTTTT. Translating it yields CAGKSGSNTGELFF.

The CDR3 nucleotides are TGTGCCAGCAGTTTAAGGCACAGGGGAGGGTCGGTAGATACGCAGTATTTT. Translation: CASSLRHRGGSVDTQYF. This chain joins TRBV12-3 or TRBV12-4 and TRBJ2-3, with D possibly being TRBD1 or TRBD2 (7 bases each). Between the trimmed V and J ends, which lost 2 bases and 5 bases, there was a span of 20 bases. There are 17 residues in the CDR3.

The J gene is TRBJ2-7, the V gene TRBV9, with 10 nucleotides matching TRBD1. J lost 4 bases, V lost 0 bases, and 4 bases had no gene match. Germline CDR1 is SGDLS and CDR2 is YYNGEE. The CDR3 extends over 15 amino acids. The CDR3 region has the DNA TGTGCCAGCAGCGTAGAAGGGACAGGGGAATACGAGCAGTACTTC. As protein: CASSVEGTGEYEQYF.

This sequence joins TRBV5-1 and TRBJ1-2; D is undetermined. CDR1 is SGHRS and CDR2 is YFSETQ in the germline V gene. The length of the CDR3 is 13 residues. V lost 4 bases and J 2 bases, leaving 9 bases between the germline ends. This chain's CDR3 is CASSHETNYGYTF. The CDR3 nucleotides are TGCGCCAGCAGCCACGAAACCAACTATGGCTACACCTTC.

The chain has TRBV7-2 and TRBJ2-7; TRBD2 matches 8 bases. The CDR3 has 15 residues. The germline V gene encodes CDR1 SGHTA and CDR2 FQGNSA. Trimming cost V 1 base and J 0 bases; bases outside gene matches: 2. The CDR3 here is CASSLVSGASYEQYF. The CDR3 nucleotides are TGTGCCAGCAGCTTAGTTAGCGGGGCCTCCTACGAGCAGTACTTC. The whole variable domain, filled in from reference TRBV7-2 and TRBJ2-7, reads GAGVSQSPSNKVTEKGKDVELRCDPISGHTALYWYRQSLGQGLEFLIYFQGNSAPDKSGLPSDRFSAERTGGSVSTLTIQRTQQEDSAVYLCASSLVSGASYEQYFGPGTRLTVT.